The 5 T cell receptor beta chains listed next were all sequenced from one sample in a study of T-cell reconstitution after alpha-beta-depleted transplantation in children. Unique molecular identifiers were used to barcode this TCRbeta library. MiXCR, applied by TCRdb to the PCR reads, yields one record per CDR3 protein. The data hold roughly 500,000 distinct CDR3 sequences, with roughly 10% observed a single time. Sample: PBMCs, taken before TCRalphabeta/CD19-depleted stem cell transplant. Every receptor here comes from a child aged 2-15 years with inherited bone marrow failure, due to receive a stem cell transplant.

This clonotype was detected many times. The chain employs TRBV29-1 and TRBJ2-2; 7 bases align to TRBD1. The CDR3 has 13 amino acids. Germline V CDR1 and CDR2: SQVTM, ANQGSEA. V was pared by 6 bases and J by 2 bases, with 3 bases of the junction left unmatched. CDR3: CSVPGGNTGELFF. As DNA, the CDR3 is TGCAGCGTGCCAGGGGGAAACACCGGGGAGCTGTTTTTT.

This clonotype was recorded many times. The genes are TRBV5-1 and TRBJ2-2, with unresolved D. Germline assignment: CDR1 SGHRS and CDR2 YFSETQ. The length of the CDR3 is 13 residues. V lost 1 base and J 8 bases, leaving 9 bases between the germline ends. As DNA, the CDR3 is TGCGCCAGCAGCTTGATTAACGGGGGGGAGCTGTTTTTT. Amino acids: CASSLINGGELFF.

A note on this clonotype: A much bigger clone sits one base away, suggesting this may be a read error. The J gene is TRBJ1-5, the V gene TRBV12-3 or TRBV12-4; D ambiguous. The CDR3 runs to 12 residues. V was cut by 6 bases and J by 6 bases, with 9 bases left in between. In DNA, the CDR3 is TGTGCCAGCAGCCACATGAGTCAGCCCCAGCATTTT. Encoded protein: CASSHMSQPQHF.

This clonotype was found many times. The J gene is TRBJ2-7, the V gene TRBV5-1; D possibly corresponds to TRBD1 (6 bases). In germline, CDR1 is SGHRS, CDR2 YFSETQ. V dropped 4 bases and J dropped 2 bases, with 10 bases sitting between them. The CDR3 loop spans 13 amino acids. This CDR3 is CASSHGQTYEQYF. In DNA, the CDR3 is TGCGCCAGCAGCCATGGACAGACCTACGAGCAGTACTTC. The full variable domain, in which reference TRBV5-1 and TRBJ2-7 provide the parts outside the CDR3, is KAGVTQTPRYLIKTRGQQVTLSCSPISGHRSVSWYQQTPGQGLQFLFEYFSETQRNKGNFPGRFSGRQFSNSRSEMNVSTLELGDSALYLCASSHGQTYEQYFGPGTRLTVT.

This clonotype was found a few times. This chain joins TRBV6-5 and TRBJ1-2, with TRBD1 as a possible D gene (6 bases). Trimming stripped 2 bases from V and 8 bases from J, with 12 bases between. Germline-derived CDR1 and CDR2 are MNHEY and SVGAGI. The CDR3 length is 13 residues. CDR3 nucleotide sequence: TGTGCCAGCAGTTACGAGGGGGGCGGAGGCTACACCTTC. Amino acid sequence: CASSYEGGGGYTF.